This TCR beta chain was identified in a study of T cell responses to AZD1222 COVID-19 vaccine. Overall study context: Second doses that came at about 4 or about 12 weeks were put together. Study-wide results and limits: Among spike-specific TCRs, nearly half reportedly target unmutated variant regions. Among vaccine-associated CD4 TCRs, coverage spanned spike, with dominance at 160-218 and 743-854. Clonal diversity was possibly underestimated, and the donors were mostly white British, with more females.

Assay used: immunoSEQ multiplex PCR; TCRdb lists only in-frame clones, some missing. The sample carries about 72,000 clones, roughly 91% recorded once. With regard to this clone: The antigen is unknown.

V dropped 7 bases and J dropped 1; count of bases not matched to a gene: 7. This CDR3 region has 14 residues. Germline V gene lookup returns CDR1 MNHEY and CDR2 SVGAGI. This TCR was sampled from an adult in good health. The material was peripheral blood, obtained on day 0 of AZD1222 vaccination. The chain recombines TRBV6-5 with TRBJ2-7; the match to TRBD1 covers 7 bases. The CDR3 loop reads CASTETGLSYEQYF. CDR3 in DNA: TGTGCCAGCACCGAGACAGGGCTTTCCTACGAGCAGTACTTC.